These 5 T cell receptor beta chains originate from one sample sequenced in a study of blood T cells in healthy people across ages. Alongside a J-beta primer mix, a sample-barcoded 5' primer served in a second PCR lasting about 6 to 12 cycles. TCRdb ran MiXCR on the 5' RACE reads and lists one entry per CDR3 protein. The table shows 600,000 or so distinct CDR3 sequences, with around 31% occurring only once. Sequencing used blood. The receptors here all came from a woman of 80 years or more in good health.

This clonotype came up a few times. A read error is possible here, since a much larger clone lies one base away. The rearrangement links TRBV7-3 to TRBJ2-1; unclear D gene. Gene TRBJ2-7 matches the end of the DNA better, so the J call may be wrong. The CDR3 runs to 13 residues. Germline loops: CDR1 SGHTA, CDR2 FQGTGA. The CDR3 is CASSLKAYNEQYF. The CDR3 coding sequence is TGTGCCAGCAGCTTAAAGGCCTACAATGAGCAGTACTTC.

This clonotype occurred many times. V gene TRBV29-1 combines with J gene TRBJ2-1; D uncertain. This CDR3 is built from 16 residues. V shed 4 bases and J shed 0 bases, with 16 bases lying between them. Germline CDR1 and CDR2: SQVTM and ANQGSEA. In DNA, the CDR3 is TGCAGCGTTGCAATTCGGCCCCGGGCCTCCTACAATGAGCAGTTCTTC. This gives the protein CSVAIRPRASYNEQFF.

Concerning this clonotype: A single base separates this from a much larger clone, so it may be a read error. The gene calls are TRBV5-1 and TRBJ1-6, with 10 bases lining up with TRBD1. Germline V gene lookup returns CDR1 SGHRS and CDR2 YFSETQ. The CDR3 is 14 amino acids. The DNA of the CDR3 is TGCGCCAGCAGCGACGGGGACAGGGGCCCACCCCCCCACTTT. This translates into CASSDGDRGPPPHF.

The chain links TRBV6-1 to TRBJ1-2; possible D gene TRBD1, 5 bases. The V end was cut by 5 bases, the J end by 7 bases, with 20 bases between. CDR3 size: 15 residues. Per germline, CDR1 MNHNS and CDR2 SASEGT. The CDR3 nucleotides read TGTGCCAGCAGTCGGGGACCTTCAGCCTTCTGTGGCTACACCTTC. Translated, it gives CASSRGPSAFCGYTF.

The table lists this clonotype with many counts. This CDR3 is CATRLAGVYTQYF. CDR3 sequence (DNA): TGTGCCACCCGACTAGCGGGGGTATATACGCAGTATTTT. This sequence joins TRBV12-3 or TRBV12-4 and TRBJ2-3, with TRBD2 matching 12 bases. Germline trimming cut 10 bases from V and 7 bases from J; bases unmatched to any gene: 6. This CDR3 comprises 13 residues.